Listed below are T cell receptor beta chains from one sample, sequenced in a study of beta chain features in type 1 diabetes. Produced via immunoSEQ multiplex PCR; TCRdb's table is partial and in-frame only. In the table there are fewer than 900,000 clones, under 20% of which are singletons. The specimen sequenced was naive CD4+ T cells from blood. All receptors come from a woman in her late teens or twenties in good health. Both conserved end residues are part of each CDR3. Fields, in order: J gene, V gene, clone size, D gene, CDR3 protein, CDR3 DNA. The D gene is left open where the match is weak. Clone size is shown for a subset of rows, as once, few, many or a class of expanded clone.

TRBJ2-1 TRBV4-3 few - CASSHRPYEQFF TGCGCCAGCAGCCATAGACCCTATGAGCAGTTCTTC
TRBJ2-4 TRBV28 few TRBD2 CASSPRVASGSAKNIQYF TGTGCCAGCAGTCCGAGGGTGGCTAGCGGGAGCGCCAAAAACATTCAGTACTTC
TRBJ2-1 TRBV28 - - CASSVAKKSYNEQFF TGTGCCAGCAGCGTAGCCAAAAAAAGTTACAATGAGCAGTTCTTC
TRBJ1-2 TRBV18 - - CASSPNREFYGYTF TGTGCCAGCTCACCGAACAGGGAGTTCTATGGCTACACCTTC
TRBJ2-1 TRBV9 - TRBD2 CASSGSGSPIEQFF TGTGCCAGCAGCGGTAGCGGGAGTCCCATTGAGCAGTTCTTC
TRBJ2-3 TRBV7-8 few TRBD1 CASSDRGPDTQYF TGTGCCAGCAGCGACAGGGGGCCAGATACGCAGTATTTT
TRBJ1-5 TRBV27 - - CASSSTKEGPQHF TGTGCCAGCAGTTCAACCAAGGAGGGGCCCCAGCATTTT
TRBJ1-2 TRBV6-5 few - CASSSSYGYTF TGTGCCAGCAGTTCGTCGTATGGCTACACCTTC
TRBJ2-7 TRBV2 once - CASSYAGHEQYF TGTGCCAGCAGCTACGCGGGACACGAGCAGTACTTC
TRBJ2-1 TRBV18 few - CASSLDTPHEQFF TGTGCCAGCTCACTAGACACTCCCCATGAGCAGTTCTTC
TRBJ2-2 TRBV9 - - CASSVAGTRNTGELFF TGTGCCAGCAGCGTAGCGGGAACTAGAAACACCGGGGAGCTGTTTTTT
TRBJ2-3 TRBV20-1 - - CSARGGTQYF TGCAGTGCTAGAGGCGGTACGCAGTATTTT
TRBJ2-7 TRBV28 - TRBD1 CASSPLDRGRNRLTSIYEQYF TGTGCCAGCAGTCCACTTGACAGGGGGCGGAATCGGTTGACTAGCATCTACGAGCAGTACTTC
TRBJ2-1 TRBV2 few TRBD1 CASTRDRGEQFF TGTGCCAGCACCCGGGACAGGGGTGAGCAGTTCTTC
TRBJ2-7 TRBV7-2 - TRBD1 CASSSHRGPYEQYF TGTGCCAGCAGCTCCCACAGGGGGCCCTACGAGCAGTACTTC
TRBJ2-5 TRBV5-1 - - CASSFGKAWETQYF TGCGCCAGCAGCTTTGGCAAAGCCTGGGAGACCCAGTACTTC
TRBJ2-1 TRBV28 - - CASSFGGGNEQFF TGTGCCAGCAGTTTTGGGGGTGGCAATGAGCAGTTCTTC
TRBJ2-7 TRBV6-1 few - CASSDGPQGYEQYF TGTGCCAGCAGCGACGGACCACAGGGCTACGAGCAGTACTTC
TRBJ2-7 TRBV10-3 few - CAISGRSGEQYF TGTGCCATCAGTGGGAGGTCTGGCGAGCAGTACTTC
TRBJ2-3 TRBV29-1 few - CSVRWLFTDTQYF TGCAGCGTTAGATGGCTGTTCACAGATACGCAGTATTTT
TRBJ2-7 TRBV4-1 - - CASSQWGSQYEQYF TGCGCCAGCAGCCAGTGGGGCTCTCAGTACGAGCAGTACTTC
TRBJ2-5 TRBV9 - - CASSGGASYQETQYF TGTGCCAGCAGCGGGGGGGCTTCGTACCAAGAGACCCAGTACTTC
TRBJ2-5 TRBV6-5 few - CASSPGKLQYF TGTGCCAGCAGTCCCGGAAAACTGCAGTACTTC
TRBJ2-5 TRBV19 - - CATRDRIQETQYF TGTGCCACTAGAGACAGGATCCAAGAGACCCAGTACTTC
TRBJ2-1 TRBV2 - - CASSVEASYNEQFF TGTGCCAGCAGTGTTGAGGCTAGTTACAATGAGCAGTTCTTC
TRBJ1-5 TRBV6-1 - - CASSRQRNQPQHF TGTGCCAGCAGTCGGCAGCGCAATCAGCCCCAGCATTTT
TRBJ2-5 TRBV7-3 - - CASSSMRGNQETQYF TGTGCCAGCAGCTCCATGAGGGGTAACCAAGAGACCCAGTACTTC
TRBJ1-1 TRBV28 once - CASSPPGRGGMNTEAFF TGTGCCAGCAGTCCCCCGGGGCGGGGAGGGATGAACACTGAAGCTTTCTTT